A selection of T cell receptor beta chains follows, all from one sample in a study of neoadjuvant nivolumab and ipilimumab in lung cancer. Method: immunoSEQ multiplex PCR; TCRdb's copy keeps in-frame clones and lacks some. This sample yields approximately 5,000 clones, of which about 74% are seen a single time; more than 2.5% belongs to the top ten. The sequencing here drew on normal lung tissue adjacent to the tumor, taken after neoadjuvant nivolumab, alone or with ipilimumab, at or shortly before surgery. Source of these receptors: an adult with non-small cell lung cancer. Some clones in this sample may be carry-over from other donors' samples. Each CDR3 is given without its conserved first and last residue.

TRBV5-1	TRBJ2-1	ASSLVHRGNEQF
TRBV19	TRBJ2-1	ASSGTTSGSINEQF
TRBV5-4	TRBJ2-1	ASSYRESEQF
TRBV19	TRBJ2-1	ASSPRIAGYNEQF
TRBV2	TRBJ1-1	ASRLETGGTEAF
TRBV6-1	TRBJ1-2	ASSEGVGGFYGYT
TRBV11-2	TRBJ2-3	ASSSGQYTDTQY
TRBV5-1	TRBJ2-6	ASSLDGANVLT
TRBV18	TRBJ1-1	ASSPRDSPTEAF
TRBV7-9	TRBJ2-7	ASSLMGPYEQY
TRBV11-2	TRBJ2-6	ASSLEGGTGANVLT
TRBV6-5	TRBJ1-1	ASSWLSYPSNTEAF
TRBV19	TRBJ2-7	ASIRTSGRSYEQY
TRBV6-6	TRBJ2-2	ASSYNTGELF
TRBV19	TRBJ2-1	ASSIVDRGRYNEQF
TRBV27	TRBJ1-2	ASSSRGRGYGYT
TRBV10-2	TRBJ2-7	ASAGSSSYEQY
TRBV10-2	TRBJ2-3	ASTLAGGWDTQY
TRBV6-1	TRBJ1-1	ASSPNRGNTEAF
TRBV19	TRBJ1-5	ASSLQRANQPQH
TRBV5-1	TRBJ2-5	ASSLRQTQETQY
TRBV7-9	TRBJ2-5	ASSLAKGTSWVGETQY
TRBV18	TRBJ1-4	ASSPTEGRGGEKLF
TRBV7-2	TRBJ2-7	ASSRTSGRSLH
TRBV27	TRBJ2-2	ASSPGGQGPTGELF
TRBV5-8	TRBJ2-1	ASTLNGDSYNEQF
TRBV11-3	TRBJ2-1	ASSLDQGGTSSYNEQF
TRBV9	TRBJ2-1	ASSRDWNNEQF
TRBV6-5	TRBJ2-7	ASSRYYEQY
TRBV6-5	TRBJ1-5	ASRGRLGMPQH
TRBV9	TRBJ2-7	ASSVGQKSSYEQY
TRBV18	TRBJ2-5	ASSRAASQETQY
TRBV4-3	TRBJ2-5	ASSQGASGSGETQY
TRBV19	TRBJ1-1	ATLPGTGGLRAF
TRBV7-8	TRBJ1-3	ASSPGQPGNTIY
TRBV6-6	TRBJ2-5	ASSYDNNQETQY
TRBV5-5	TRBJ2-7	ASSWGFPYEQY
TRBV7-2	TRBJ2-2	ASSSRAGTGTGELF
TRBV7-2	TRBJ2-7	ASSHDPLIVYEQY
TRBV2	TRBJ1-2	ASREQGLDYGYT
TRBV5-1	TRBJ2-2	ASSQTSGGDTGELF